This is a list of T cell receptor beta chains from one sample in a study of blood T cells in healthy people across ages. MiXCR, run by TCRdb on the 5' RACE reads, gives a single entry per CDR3 protein. The sample contains fewer than 2 million distinct CDR3 sequences, around 40% of which appear only once. The material sequenced was blood. The receptors were gathered from a human donor in good health. Both conserved end residues are trimmed from each CDR3. Clone size, where shown, is once, few, many, or a class for clones that have expanded.

j_call clone_size v_call cdr3_aa
TRBJ2-1 . TRBV18 VSSPWTGTNEQF
TRBJ2-3 . TRBV4-1 ASSQIGGLGDTQY
TRBJ2-1 few TRBV12-3/TRBV12-4 ASSGEPRDMNEQF
TRBJ1-2 . TRBV7-9 ASSLVPDSYT
TRBJ2-5 . TRBV12-3/TRBV12-4 ASSPYQGQETQY
TRBJ1-5 few TRBV6-2/TRBV6-3 ASRLDRPGDNQPQH
TRBJ2-7 . TRBV6-5 ASSPPWSAYEQY
TRBJ2-4 once TRBV4-1 ASSRMGGKASGENIQY
TRBJ1-2 few TRBV4-3 ASSQDNQGRHYGYT
TRBJ1-1 . TRBV4-3 ASSPLRAGTEAF
TRBJ1-5 . TRBV2 ASSGPGFGPQH
TRBJ2-7 . TRBV4-1 ASSHRLSRNYEQY
TRBJ1-2 . TRBV19 ASSIVDLRGDGYT
. . TRBV7-8 ASNIPDSSEQY
TRBJ2-5 . TRBV5-1 ASSPGLREGETQY
TRBJ1-2 few TRBV7-2 ASSLAPDLARGYT
TRBJ1-1 . TRBV7-2 ASSSHSPQLNTEAF
TRBJ1-1 . TRBV29-1 AGQGTEAF
TRBJ2-7 few TRBV15 ATSRDRDRGYEQY
TRBJ2-7 . TRBV15 ATSRDYQEEEY
TRBJ1-2 . TRBV12-3/TRBV12-4 ASSLVPGAVGYT
TRBJ2-1 few TRBV13 ASSSPSAGPSNEQF
TRBJ1-2 few TRBV12-3/TRBV12-4 ASKRQGGYGYT
TRBJ1-1 . TRBV15 ATSRDLIGWAGAPNTEAF
TRBJ1-2 . TRBV4-3 ASSQDRQGVFYGYT
TRBJ2-1 many TRBV29-1 SVGQGDEHNEQF
TRBJ1-2 . TRBV11-2 ASSLRWGPTGVDGYT
TRBJ1-2 many TRBV6-2/TRBV6-3 ASSYDYGYT
TRBJ2-5 . TRBV5-5 ASSPGPWETQY
TRBJ1-2 . TRBV29-1 GVEEGGSEGGYT
TRBJ1-1 . TRBV3-1 ASSRNLDSEAF
TRBJ1-1 . TRBV20-1 STRGLFPGQGLGTEAF
TRBJ1-1 . TRBV27 ASSPQTGVRTEAF
TRBJ1-2 . TRBV20-1 SAPETAGYT
TRBJ2-3 . TRBV4-2 ASSQKGGGTADTQY
TRBJ2-3 . TRBV20-1 SARDPSHTQY
TRBJ2-5 . TRBV3-1 ASSQGVVQPSSEETQY
TRBJ1-5 few TRBV12-3/TRBV12-4 ASSTLTQPQH
TRBJ2-5 . TRBV4-3 ASSQDYRRTSGGQETQY
TRBJ2-3 . TRBV25-1 ASMSPGDTQY
TRBJ2-1 . TRBV4-3 ASSLQRAPYNEQF
TRBJ2-2 few TRBV9 VSSDAGTGYTGELF
TRBJ2-1 . TRBV12-3/TRBV12-4 ASSSSGTSGGAF
TRBJ2-1 . TRBV20-1 SARPSGAFYNEQF
TRBJ2-1 few TRBV20-1 SARIPLLEQF
TRBJ2-7 few TRBV13 ASSHGTSSYEQY
TRBJ2-1 few TRBV4-3 ASSRDRRYNEQF
TRBJ2-1 . TRBV5-1 ASSLGGGGIDNEQF
TRBJ2-1 few TRBV11-2 ASSLGLVRGEQF
TRBJ1-1 . TRBV12-3/TRBV12-4 ASSPWAANTEAF
TRBJ2-4 . TRBV6-1 ASSEAAGSYNEQY
TRBJ2-1 . TRBV10-3 AALTEGNEQF
TRBJ2-1 few TRBV28 ASRTAAPYNEQF